This T cell receptor (beta chain) stems from a study of T cells in Graves' hyperthyroidism and ophthalmopathy. Overall study context: Blood from the periphery was taken at initial diagnosis, before any treatment. Study conclusions and caveats: For ophthalmopathy, model prediction preceded onset by a median about 6.2 months.

Criteria for exclusion of patients were uncontrolled infection, other autoimmune disease, pregnancy or lactation. Fresh peripheral blood, under 13 ml, was the source of the PBMCs. From RNA transcripts, TCR beta CDR3 regions were amplified. Using the HTBI primer set, a first-round RT-PCR was run on the TCR CDR3. Using its own MiXCR run on the multiplex PCR reads, TCRdb lists one record per CDR3 protein. The table shows about 600,000 distinct CDR3 sequences, with approximately 16% occurring only once. Remarks on this clonotype: The antigen remains undetermined.

This clonotype was sampled from a woman between 40 and 50 years old with Graves' ophthalmopathy. The sequenced material came from blood.

The CDR3 protein is CASSLADRYNQPQHF. CDR3 nucleotides: TGTGCCAGCAGCTTGGCCGACAGATACAATCAGCCCCAGCATTTT. The chain recombines TRBV5-5 with TRBJ1-5, with a tentative D call TRBD1 (5 bases). This CDR3 has 15 residues. V was shortened by 0 bases and J by 3 bases, with 10 bases between the two germline ends. Germline V CDR1 and CDR2: SGHKS, YYEKEE (reference sequence).